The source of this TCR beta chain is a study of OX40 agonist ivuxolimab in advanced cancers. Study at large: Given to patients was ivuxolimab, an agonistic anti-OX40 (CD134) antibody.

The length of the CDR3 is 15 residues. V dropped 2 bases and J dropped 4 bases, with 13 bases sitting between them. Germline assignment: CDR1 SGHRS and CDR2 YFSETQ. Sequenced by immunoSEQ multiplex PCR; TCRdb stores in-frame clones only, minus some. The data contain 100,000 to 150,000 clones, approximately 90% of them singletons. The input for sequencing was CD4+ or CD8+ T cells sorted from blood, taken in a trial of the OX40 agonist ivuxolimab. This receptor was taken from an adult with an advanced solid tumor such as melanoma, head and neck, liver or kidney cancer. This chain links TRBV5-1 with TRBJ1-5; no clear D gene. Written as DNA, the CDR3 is TGCGCCAGCAGCTTTCGGCCAGGAGCGAATCAGCCCCAGCATTTT. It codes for CASSFRPGANQPQHF.